This T cell receptor beta chain was sequenced in a study of PD-L1 blockade in urothelial cancer. This sample's time point: peripheral blood 6 weeks after treatment start. Only in-frame clones appear in the TCRdb table, and some are missing; sequencing was by immunoSEQ multiplex PCR. The sample holds about 38,000 clones, 75% to 90% seen once. The sequences come from PBMCs, collected around atezolizumab (anti-PD-L1) treatment. This TCR derives from a man between 60 and 70 years old with urothelial cancer.

CDR3 bases: TGTGCCAGCAGCCCCCAGGTTTTACAGGGTGGAGGAGAGACCCAGTACTTC. This encodes CASSPQVLQGGGETQYF. The chain is built from TRBV9 and TRBJ2-5, with TRBD1 as a possible D gene (6 bases). V was trimmed by 4 bases and J by 4 bases, leaving 23 bases between them. The CDR3 is 17 amino acids. CDR1 is SGDLS, CDR2 YYNGEE, per germline.